This TCR beta chain was captured in a study of immune evolution from preneoplasia to lung adenocarcinoma. TCRdb's table, derived via immunoSEQ multiplex PCR, lists solely in-frame clones and lacks some. The sample has some 21,000 clones, less than 80% seen once; the top ten hold 5.6%. CDR3 size: 19 residues. Germline CDR1 and CDR2: SEHNR and FQNEAQ (reference sequence). Trimming stripped 1 base from V and 0 bases from J, with 19 bases between. The V gene is TRBV7-9, the J gene TRBJ1-3, with D perhaps matching TRBD1 (6 bases). The source material was FFPE invasive lung adenocarcinoma tissue. The clonotype was recovered from a person aged 55 to 70 with lung adenocarcinoma. The chain's CDR3 is CASSLGGRAEGSSGNTIYF. The CDR3 DNA follows: TGTGCCAGCAGCTTAGGGGGGCGGGCAGAGGGATCCTCTGGAAACACCATATATTTT.